The 22 T cell receptor beta chains below come from one sample, sequenced in a study of T cell repertoires in cytomegalovirus infection. MiXCR, applied by TCRdb to the reads, yields one record per CDR3 protein. Seen here are 80,000 to 130,000 distinct CDR3 sequences, 20% to 30% observed once, and the top ten hold around 40%. Sequencing used CD8+ T cells from PBMCs. These receptors came from a human donor in good health (CMV status not recorded). Some clones in this sample may be carry-over from other donors' samples.

As regards this clonotype: The junction does not match germline at one end; this may be a read error. The gene calls are TRBV28 and TRBJ1-2, with a tentative D call TRBD1 (5 bases). CDR1 and CDR2 from the germline V gene are MDHEN and SYDVKM. There are 13 residues in the CDR3. The CDR3 bases are TGTGCCAGCAGTCCGGACACTAGCTATAGCTACACCTTC. Its protein is CASSPDTSYSYTF.

This chain uses TRBV12-3 or TRBV12-4 with TRBJ1-2; D ambiguous. V dropped 3 bases and J dropped 5 bases, with 10 bases sitting between them. The CDR3 sequence is 13 residues long. The CDR3 spells CASSLPSGYGYTF. The CDR3 nucleotides read TGTGCCAGCAGTTTGCCCAGTGGGTATGGCTACACCTTC.

This clonotype was counted ten times or more. CDR3 amino acids: CASSVPRDRGYEQYF. CDR3 nucleotide sequence: TGTGCCAGCAGTGTCCCTCGGGACAGGGGGTACGAGCAGTACTTC. The chain has TRBV25-1 and TRBJ2-7, with TRBD1 matching 11 bases. The CDR3 contains 15 residues. V lost 4 bases, J lost 4 bases, and 6 bases stayed unmatched. Germline V gene data show CDR1 as MGHDK and CDR2 as SYGVNS.

This clonotype has only a few counts. J is TRBJ1-1 and V is TRBV5-1; the D gene is possibly TRBD1 (5 bases). The V end lost 4 bases, the J end lost 0 bases, and 13 bases lay between the germline ends. Germline V CDR1 and CDR2: SGHRS, YFSETQ. The CDR3 runs 15 residues. DNA of the CDR3: TGCGCCAGCAGCCAGGGACCGCCGATGAACACTGAAGCTTTCTTT. It is translated as CASSQGPPMNTEAFF.

This chain connects TRBV7-6 to TRBJ2-7; perhaps TRBD1 as D (6 bases). The CDR3 length is 12 residues. V was shortened by 4 bases and J by 6 bases, with 10 bases between the two germline ends. Germline CDR1 is SGHVS and CDR2 is FNYEAQ. As DNA, the CDR3 is TGTGCCAGCAGCTCCAGGGGTTCCGAGCAGTACTTC. Its translation is CASSSRGSEQYF.

The chain links TRBV29-1 to TRBJ1-1, with a tentative D call TRBD1 (5 bases). This CDR3 has 12 residues. Trimming cost V 7 bases and J 0 bases, with 9 bases left between them. Germline CDR1 SQVTM, CDR2 ANQGSEA. The CDR3 here is CSAGRMNTEAFF. CDR3 in DNA: TGCAGCGCGGGACGAATGAACACTGAAGCTTTCTTT.

This clonotype has only one observation. The chain couples TRBV20-1 to TRBJ1-5, with TRBD1 matching over 8 bases. CDR3 length: 14 residues. The V gene's germline CDR1 is DFQATT and CDR2 SNEGSKA (reference sequence). V dropped 5 bases and J dropped 7; count of bases not matched to a gene: 10. CDR3 region: CSASDREGGQPQHF. The CDR3 nucleotides read TGCAGTGCTTCGGACAGGGAGGGGGGGCAGCCCCAGCATTTT.

The V and J genes are TRBV5-6 and TRBJ2-2; D gene uncertain. Trimming left V 0 bases short and J 0 bases short, with 6 bases between. Germline CDR1 and CDR2: SGHDT and YYEEEE. This CDR3 region has 15 residues. The CDR3 spells CASSLDVANTGELFF. CDR3 sequence (DNA): TGTGCCAGCAGCTTGGATGTTGCGAACACCGGGGAGCTGTTTTTT.

Many counts were recorded for this clonotype. This CDR3 reads CASSSGSVPTEAFF. The CDR3 nucleotides read TGTGCCAGCAGCTCCGGGTCTGTCCCAACTGAAGCTTTCTTT. The V and J genes are TRBV5-6 and TRBJ1-1; D not resolved. Trimming removed 3 bases at V and 5 bases at J, with 14 bases between. The CDR3 length is 14 residues. CDR1 is SGHDT, CDR2 YYEEEE, per germline.

This chain joins TRBV5-4 and TRBJ2-3; the match to TRBD2 covers 11 bases. The CDR3 loop spans 16 amino acids. J gave up 5 bases and V 2 bases, and 7 bases lay outside the gene matches. The germline gives CDR1 SGHNT, CDR2 YYREEE (reference sequence). CDR3 nucleotides: TGTGCCAGCAGCTTTTTCCTAGCGGGAGGAGTAGATACGCAGTATTTT. The encoded protein is CASSFFLAGGVDTQYF.

The chain links TRBV12-3 or TRBV12-4 to TRBJ1-1, with TRBD1 as a possible D gene (5 bases). The CDR3 contains 14 residues. V was clipped by 2 bases and J by 3 bases, with 10 bases between them. This CDR3 reads CASSLRGVDTEAFF. In nucleotides, the CDR3 is TGTGCCAGCAGTTTAAGAGGGGTCGACACTGAAGCTTTCTTT.

The chain has TRBV20-1 and TRBJ2-2; D gene unclear. The germline gives CDR1 DFQATT, CDR2 SNEGSKA (reference sequence). The ends were cut back, 5 bases at V and 5 bases at J, with 3 bases in the middle. This CDR3 region has 10 residues. The CDR3 spells CSAGTGELFF. The DNA for the CDR3 is TGCAGTGCTGGGACCGGGGAGCTGTTTTTT.

Only a few counts were recorded for this clonotype. This rearrangement joins TRBV27 to TRBJ1-1, with D possibly matching TRBD1 (6 bases). Trimming removed 6 bases from V and 4 bases from J, with 12 bases in between. The CDR3 sequence is 13 residues long. Germline CDR1 is MNHEY and CDR2 is SMNVEV (reference sequence). CDR3 in DNA: TGTGCCAGCAGCCTCGGGGGGGCCACTGAAGCTTTCTTT. Its protein product is CASSLGGATEAFF.

V is TRBV12-3 or TRBV12-4 and J is TRBJ1-1; D remains unclear. The CDR3 runs 16 residues. V was trimmed by 0 bases and J by 1 base, leaving 12 bases between them. This chain's CDR3 is CASSLALRSKNTEAFF. CDR3 nucleotides: TGTGCCAGCAGTTTAGCGCTACGGAGCAAGAACACTGAAGCTTTCTTT.

The CDR3 protein is CASSSQLAGAQAGANVLTF. CDR3 in DNA: TGTGCCAGCAGTTCGCAGCTAGCGGGGGCGCAGGCTGGGGCCAACGTCCTGACTTTC. This sequence joins TRBV6-2 or TRBV6-3 and TRBJ2-6, with 10 bases lining up with TRBD2. V dropped 4 bases and J dropped 2; count of bases not matched to a gene: 11. The CDR3 is 19 residues long. The germline CDR1 and CDR2 sequences are MNHEY and SVGEGT.

This clonotype has a count of ten or more. The V gene is TRBV6-2 or TRBV6-3, the J gene TRBJ2-1, with D perhaps matching TRBD2 (7 bases). V lost 9 bases, J lost 8 bases, and 23 bases lay in between. This CDR3 region has 15 residues. Germline-derived CDR1 and CDR2 are MNHEY and SVGEGT. The CDR3 bases are TGTGCCAGTACCGAGGGGGGCGGGAGTTGGCATGAGCAGTTCTTC. Its protein is CASTEGGGSWHEQFF.

This clonotype was counted a few times. The chain is built from TRBV11-3 and TRBJ1-1, with 7 positions matching TRBD1. The germline CDR1 and CDR2 sequences are SGHNT and YENEEA. The CDR3 is 15 residues long. After removal of 3 bases from V and 3 bases from J, the junction contained 7 bases not matched to a gene. CDR3 protein: CASSFTRQGDTEAFF. The CDR3 DNA reads as TGTGCCAGCAGCTTCACTCGACAGGGAGACACTGAAGCTTTCTTT.

Turning to this clonotype: At one end, the junction sequence differs from germline, possibly due to a read error. The chain carries TRBV19 and TRBJ1-1; D not resolved. CDR1 and CDR2 (germline): LNHDA, SQIVND (reference sequence). The CDR3 extends over 12 amino acids. Written as DNA, the CDR3 is TGTGCCAGTAGTGCGGGGAACCCTGAAGCTTTCTTT. The encoded protein is CASSAGNPEAFF.

The rearrangement links TRBV12-5 to TRBJ2-1; 11 bases agree with TRBD2. Trimming cost V 5 bases and J 5 bases; bases outside gene matches: 11. The CDR3 extends over 17 amino acids. Germline CDR1 is LGHNT and CDR2 is FRNRAP. This CDR3 reads CASGVAGLAAGNNEQFF. CDR3 in DNA: TGTGCTAGTGGTGTCGCGGGACTAGCGGCAGGGAACAATGAGCAGTTCTTC.

There are many counts of this clonotype. The V call is TRBV7-2, the J call TRBJ2-7; 7 positions agree with TRBD1. Germline CDR1 SGHTA, CDR2 FQGNSA. The CDR3 is 16 residues long. V shed 1 base, J shed 4 bases, and the junction held 10 bases outside the gene matches. As DNA, the CDR3 is TGTGCCAGCAGCTTAGTTCGCCGGGGACAGAGGTACGAGCAGTACTTC. It encodes CASSLVRRGQRYEQYF.

This chain uses TRBV28 with TRBJ2-1; TRBD2 matches at 10 bases. Germline values: CDR1 MDHEN, CDR2 SYDVKM. J gave up 3 bases and V 5 bases, and 10 bases lay outside the gene matches. This CDR3 contains 17 residues. As DNA, the CDR3 is TGTGCCAGCAGTCCTAGCGGGGGTGTAGGTTACTACAATGAGCAGTTCTTC. This sequence encodes CASSPSGGVGYYNEQFF.

This clonotype was recorded once. J is TRBJ2-5 and V is TRBV20-1, with D possibly TRBD2 on 5 matching bases. Trimming left V 4 bases short and J 0 bases short, with 12 bases between. The CDR3 covers 14 residues. Germline CDR1 is DFQATT and CDR2 is SNEGSKA (reference sequence). The CDR3 sequence is CSATLPGDQETQYF. CDR3 DNA: TGCAGTGCTACCCTGCCCGGGGACCAAGAGACCCAGTACTTC.